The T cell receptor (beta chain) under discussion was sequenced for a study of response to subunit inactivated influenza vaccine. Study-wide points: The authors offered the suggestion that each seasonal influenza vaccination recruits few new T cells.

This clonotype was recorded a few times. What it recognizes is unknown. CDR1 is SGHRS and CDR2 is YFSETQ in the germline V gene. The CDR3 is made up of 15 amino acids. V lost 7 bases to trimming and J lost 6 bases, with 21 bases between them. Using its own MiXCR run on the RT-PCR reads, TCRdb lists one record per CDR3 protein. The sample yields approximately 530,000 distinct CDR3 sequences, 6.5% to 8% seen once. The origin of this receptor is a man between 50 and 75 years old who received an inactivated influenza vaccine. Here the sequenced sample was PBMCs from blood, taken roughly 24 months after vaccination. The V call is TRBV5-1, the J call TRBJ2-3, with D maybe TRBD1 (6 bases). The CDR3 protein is CASQQGFQVGDTQYF. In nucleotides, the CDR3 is TGCGCCAGCCAACAGGGCTTTCAAGTGGGTGATACGCAGTATTTT.